The clone carrying this T cell receptor delta chain was seen repeatedly, ten times or more. V was pared by 0 bases and J by 2 bases, with 9 bases of the junction left unmatched. Looked up from germline, CDR1 is GEAIGNYY and CDR2 is EKD. The CDR3 has 21 residues. The data are from a study of gamma-delta T cells after stem cell transplantation. TCRdb reprocessed the RT-PCR reads using CATT. The table records over 9,000 delta-chain clones, about 1.2% of them present only once. The TCR was taken from a human donor. It is not recorded whose cells these are; they may come from a transplant donor. The chain couples TRDV2 to TRDJ3, with 13 bases identical to TRDD3. Sequenced material: gamma-delta T cells. The chain's CDR3 is CACDTAVTGGYAPWDTRQMFF. Written as DNA, the CDR3 is TGTGCCTGTGACACCGCGGTTACTGGGGGATACGCCCCCTGGGACACCCGACAGATGTTTTTC.